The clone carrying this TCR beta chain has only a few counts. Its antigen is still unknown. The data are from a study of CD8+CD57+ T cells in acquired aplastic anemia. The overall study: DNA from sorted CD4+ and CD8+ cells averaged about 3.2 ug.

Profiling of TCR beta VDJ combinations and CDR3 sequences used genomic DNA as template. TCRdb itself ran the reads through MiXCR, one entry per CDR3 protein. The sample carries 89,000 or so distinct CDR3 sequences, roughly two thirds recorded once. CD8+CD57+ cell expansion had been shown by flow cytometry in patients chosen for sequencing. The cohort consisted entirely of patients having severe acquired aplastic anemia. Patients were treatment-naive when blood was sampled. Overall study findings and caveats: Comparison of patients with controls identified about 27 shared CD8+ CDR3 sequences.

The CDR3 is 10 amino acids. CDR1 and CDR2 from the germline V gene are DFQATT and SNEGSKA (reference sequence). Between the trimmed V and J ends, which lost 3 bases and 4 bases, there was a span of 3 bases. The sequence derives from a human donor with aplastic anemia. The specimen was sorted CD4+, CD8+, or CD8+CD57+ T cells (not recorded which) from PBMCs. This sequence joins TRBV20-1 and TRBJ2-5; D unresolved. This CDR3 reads CSARLETQYF. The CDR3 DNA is TGCAGTGCTAGGTTAGAGACCCAGTACTTC.